The 30 T cell receptor beta chains below all came from one sample that was sequenced in a study of CD8+ T cells in alopecia areata. Extraction of RNA preceded its reverse transcription into cDNA, which served as the sequencing template. The data were produced by immunoSEQ multiplex PCR, yet TCRdb's version contains in-frame clones alone and is incomplete. The sample carries roughly 180,000 clones, 63% recorded once. The sequences come from CD4+ T cells sorted from blood, collected at week 0. The receptor set was obtained from a human donor with alopecia areata.

On this clone: The same CDR3 arises from other DNA sequences in this sample as well. This chain joins TRBV30 and TRBJ1-2, with D tentatively TRBD1 (5 bases). Trimming pared 3 bases from V and 0 bases from J, leaving 8 bases between. The CDR3 totals 13 residues. Germline lookup yields CDR1 GTSNPN and CDR2 SVGIG (reference sequence). The CDR3 reads CAWRTGTNYGYTF. In nucleotides, the CDR3 is TGTGCCTGGAGAACAGGAACTAACTATGGCTACACCTTC.

The chain has TRBV29-1 and TRBJ2-3, with TRBD1 matching over 8 bases. Germline lookup yields CDR1 SQVTM and CDR2 ANQGSEA. Losses at the gene ends were 7 bases for V and 3 bases for J; bases not matched to a gene: 9. This CDR3 is built from 14 residues. The CDR3 region is CSGRTGLATDTQYF. The CDR3 nucleotides read TGCAGCGGGCGGACAGGGCTAGCGACAGATACGCAGTATTTT.

CDR3 sequence: CSGAKYQETQYF. Here the CDR3 DNA reads TGCAGCGGCGCTAAATACCAAGAGACCCAGTACTTC. V is TRBV29-1 and J is TRBJ2-5; D is uncertain. The germline V gene has CDR1 SQVTM and CDR2 ANQGSEA. Between the trimmed V and J ends, which lost 7 bases and 0 bases, there was a span of 9 bases. The CDR3 sequence is 12 residues long.

This chain uses TRBV7-6 with TRBJ2-1; D may be TRBD2 (6 bases). V was clipped by 4 bases and J by 8 bases, with 12 bases between them. From germline, CDR1 is SGHVS and CDR2 FNYEAQ. This CDR3 is 13 amino acids long. The CDR3 DNA reads TGTGCCAGCAGCTCCGGAGGGAGAGATGAGCAGTTCTTC. It codes for CASSSGGRDEQFF.

This chain joins TRBV5-6 and TRBJ1-6; 7 bases match TRBD1. Trimming took 5 bases from V and 8 from J; bases not matched to a gene: 13. The CDR3 has 16 residues. The germline V gene encodes CDR1 SGHDT and CDR2 YYEEEE. This chain's CDR3 is CASRPGGGGEHSPLHF. CDR3 DNA sequence: TGTGCCAGCAGACCGGGAGGAGGGGGCGAACATTCACCCCTCCACTTT.

This clone was recorded a few times. The chain recombines TRBV11-2 with TRBJ1-6; 8 nucleotides match TRBD1. In germline, CDR1 is SGHAT, CDR2 FQNNGV. CDR3 size: 15 residues. After removal of 4 bases from V and 6 bases from J, the junction contained 5 bases not matched to a gene. CDR3 DNA: TGTGCCAGCAGCTCCAACAGGGGGTTTAATTCACCCCTCCACTTT. Translating it yields CASSSNRGFNSPLHF. Based on the CDR3 plus reference TRBV11-2 and TRBJ1-6, the full variable domain is EAGVAQSPRYKIIEKRQSVAFWCNPISGHATLYWYQQILGQGPKLLIQFQNNGVVDDSQLPKDRFSAERLKGVDSTLKIQPAKLEDSAVYLCASSSNRGFNSPLHFGNGTRLTVT.

This clone occurred a few times. V gene TRBV6-5 combines with J gene TRBJ2-1; D remains unclear. Germline V gives CDR1 MNHEY, CDR2 SVGAGI. The CDR3 contains 14 residues. Trimming took 10 bases from V and 0 from J, leaving 13 bases between them. CDR3 in DNA: TGTGCCATCTCCTACCGCAGCTCCTACAATGAGCAGTTCTTC. Translation: CAISYRSSYNEQFF.

Only a few counts were recorded for this clone. The rearrangement links TRBV5-1 to TRBJ1-2; 8 bases are a match to TRBD1. From germline, CDR1 is SGHRS and CDR2 YFSETQ. V gave up 4 bases and J gave up 5 bases; unmatched junction bases: 7. The CDR3 totals 14 residues. The CDR3 DNA reads TGCGCCAGCAGCCCGGACAGGGTGAAGTATGGCTACACCTTC. Residues: CASSPDRVKYGYTF. The full variable domain, with the rest looked up from reference TRBV5-1 and TRBJ1-2, is KAGVTQTPRYLIKTRGQQVTLSCSPISGHRSVSWYQQTPGQGLQFLFEYFSETQRNKGNFPGRFSGRQFSNSRSEMNVSTLELGDSALYLCASSPDRVKYGYTFGSGTRLTVV.

This clone was seen repeatedly, ten times or more. The chain's CDR3 is CASSSRGDYRLRQFSGYTF. In DNA form, the CDR3 reads TGTGCCAGTTCTAGCCGGGGAGACTACAGACTTCGACAGTTCTCTGGCTACACCTTC. The V call is TRBV19, the J call TRBJ1-2; possible D gene TRBD1, 5 bases. CDR3 length: 19 amino acids. The germline gives CDR1 LNHDA, CDR2 SQIVND (reference sequence). Trimming stripped 8 bases from V and 7 bases from J, with 35 bases between.

About this clone itself: The conserved closing phenylalanine or tryptophan is absent in this CDR3, likely reflecting a read error. Because the CDR3's place on the DNA is in doubt, the DNA is left out and the CDR3 is given as listed by TCRdb. The chain recombines TRBV7-9 with TRBJ1-2. The CDR3 region is 8 residues in length, termini included. From germline, CDR1 is SEHNR and CDR2 FQNEAQ (reference sequence). The CDR3: CASTIPFI.

The chain employs TRBV30 and TRBJ2-5; 7 bases agree with TRBD2. Germline V CDR1 and CDR2: GTSNPN, SVGIG (reference sequence). The CDR3 sequence is 13 residues long. J was trimmed by 3 bases and V by 7 bases; bases with no gene match: 8. CDR3 protein: CASNSAGEETQYF. The DNA of the CDR3 is TGTGCCTCCAACTCGGCGGGGGAAGAGACCCAGTACTTC.

The rearrangement uses TRBV2 and TRBJ1-1; TRBD1 aligns across 7 bases. The CDR3 totals 13 residues. J lost 1 base, V lost 7 bases, and 3 bases had no gene match. The germline V gene encodes CDR1 SNHLY and CDR2 FYNNEI. CDR3 sequence: CASIWDRNTEAFF. CDR3 DNA: TGTGCCAGCATATGGGACAGGAACACTGAAGCTTTCTTT. Full variable domain (rest looked up from reference TRBV2 and TRBJ1-1): EPEVTQTPSHQVTQMGQEVILRCVPISNHLYFYWYRQILGQKVEFLVSFYNNEISEKSEIFDDQFSVERPDGSNFTLKIRSTKLEDSAMYFCASIWDRNTEAFFGQGTRLTVV.

The J gene is TRBJ2-5, the V gene TRBV15, with a tentative D call TRBD1 (6 bases). TRBJ2-7 matches the DNA end more closely, so the J call is doubtful. Germline assignment: CDR1 LNHNV and CDR2 YYDKDF (reference sequence). This CDR3 contains 16 residues. This CDR3 reads CATSRDVIGQTYEQYF. CDR3 nucleotide sequence: TGTGCCACCAGCAGAGACGTTATCGGACAGACCTACGAGCAGTACTTC.

The rearrangement joins TRBV7-8 to TRBJ2-7, with 12 bases aligning to TRBD2. The germline CDR1 and CDR2 sequences are SGHVS and FQNEAQ. With V trimmed by 4 bases and J by 2 bases, 3 bases remained unmatched. The CDR3 length is 15 residues. For the CDR3, the DNA is TGTGCCAGCAGCTCAACTAGCGGGGGGCCCTACGAGCAGTACTTC. Amino acid sequence: CASSSTSGGPYEQYF.

The chain recombines TRBV2 with TRBJ1-1, with 7 bases that match TRBD1. V dropped 11 bases and J dropped 1; count of bases not matched to a gene: 7. In germline, CDR1 is SNHLY, CDR2 FYNNEI. The CDR3 runs to 13 residues. This CDR3 is CASRGGQNTEAFF. The DNA of the CDR3 is TGTGCCTCCAGGGGGGGACAGAACACTGAAGCTTTCTTT.

The sample holds a few counts of this clone. The CDR3 coding sequence is TGTGCCAGCAGCGCCCGTGGTTTGGGGGGCCCAATCCAGCCCCAGCATTTT. Translation: CASSARGLGGPIQPQHF. The chain combines TRBV13 with TRBJ1-5; the D gene is possibly TRBD1 (6 bases). V shed 5 bases and J shed 7 bases, with 24 bases lying between them. Germline values: CDR1 PRHDT, CDR2 FYEKMQ (reference sequence). The CDR3 has 17 amino acids.

The V gene is TRBV11-2, the J gene TRBJ2-5, with D possibly TRBD1 on 6 matching bases. From germline, CDR1 is SGHAT and CDR2 FQNNGV. There are 11 residues in the CDR3. Trimming cost V 4 bases and J 14 bases, with 14 bases left between them. The CDR3: CASSSPDSQYF. The DNA for the CDR3 is TGTGCCAGCAGCTCTCCGGACAGCCAATACTTC.

The rearrangement uses TRBV9 and TRBJ1-1; D not certain. V was trimmed by 0 bases and J by 0 bases, leaving 6 bases between them. The CDR3 consists of 14 residues. Germline V CDR1 and CDR2: SGDLS, YYNGEE. CDR3 coding DNA: TGTGCCAGCAGCGTAGGAAACATGAACACTGAAGCTTTCTTT. As protein: CASSVGNMNTEAFF.

The table lists this clone with a few counts. This chain joins TRBV4-3 and TRBJ2-2; D not certain. The V end lost 0 bases, the J end lost 7 bases, and 12 bases lay between the germline ends. This CDR3 contains 15 residues. Looked up from germline, CDR1 is LGHNA and CDR2 is YSLEER. The CDR3 here is CASSQDVAFGGELFF. CDR3 nucleotides: TGCGCCAGCAGCCAAGATGTAGCATTTGGCGGGGAGCTGTTTTTT.

The chain uses TRBV29-1 and TRBJ1-4; D remains ambiguous. V shed 4 bases and J shed 5 bases, with 8 bases lying between them. The CDR3 contains 12 residues. CDR1 is SQVTM and CDR2 is ANQGSEA in the germline V gene. The CDR3: CSVVGVNEKLFF. CDR3 nucleotide sequence: TGCAGCGTTGTAGGCGTGAATGAAAAACTGTTTTTT.

This chain joins TRBV29-1 and TRBJ2-1; D is uncertain. Trimming cost V 4 bases and J 5 bases, with 12 bases left between them. There are 13 residues in the CDR3. Looked up from germline, CDR1 is SQVTM and CDR2 is ANQGSEA. The CDR3 loop reads CSVVTIGNNEQFF. As DNA, the CDR3 is TGCAGCGTTGTTACTATTGGGAACAATGAGCAGTTCTTC.

The rearrangement links TRBV30 to TRBJ2-7; D may be TRBD2 (6 bases). V lost 2 bases to trimming and J lost 2 bases, with 10 bases between them. Looked up from germline, CDR1 is GTSNPN and CDR2 is SVGIG (reference sequence). This CDR3 spans 13 amino acids. CDR3 sequence reads: CAWSLGGTYEQYF. In DNA form, the CDR3 reads TGTGCCTGGAGTTTGGGGGGAACCTACGAGCAGTACTTC.

The chain combines TRBV6-6 with TRBJ1-6; no clear D. The CDR3 sequence is 15 residues long. Per the germline V gene, CDR1 is MNHNY and CDR2 is SVGAGI (reference sequence). V gave up 5 bases and J gave up 4 bases, with 12 bases separating them. CDR3 in amino acids: CASSVLEEYNSPLHF. The CDR3 coding sequence is TGTGCCAGCAGTGTATTGGAGGAATATAATTCACCCCTCCACTTT.

The V gene is TRBV2, the J gene TRBJ2-3; possible D gene TRBD1, 6 bases. Trimming shortened V by 1 base and J by 10 bases, and 6 bases separated the two germline ends. CDR1 is SNHLY, CDR2 FYNNEI, per germline. The CDR3 extends over 11 amino acids. CDR3 DNA: TGTGCCAGCAGTGAAGGGGGGCCGCAGTATTTT. Translated, it gives CASSEGGPQYF.

The chain couples TRBV20-1 to TRBJ1-1; D unresolved. The CDR3 loop spans 11 amino acids. V shed 3 bases and J shed 1 base, with 3 bases lying between them. CDR1 DFQATT and CDR2 SNEGSKA come from the germline V gene (reference sequence). CDR3 protein: CSASWNTEAFF. The CDR3 DNA sequence: TGCAGTGCTAGCTGGAACACTGAAGCTTTCTTT.

The CDR3 sequence is CASSPGQTYEQYF. The CDR3 bases are TGTGCCAGCAGCCCTGGACAGACCTACGAGCAGTACTTC. The V and J genes are TRBV11-2 and TRBJ2-7; a weak D match, TRBD1 (6 bases). Trimming left V 5 bases short and J 2 bases short, with 10 bases between. The V gene's germline CDR1 is SGHAT and CDR2 FQNNGV. The CDR3 loop spans 13 amino acids. The entire variable domain, with the rest obtained from reference TRBV11-2 and TRBJ2-7, is as follows: EAGVAQSPRYKIIEKRQSVAFWCNPISGHATLYWYQQILGQGPKLLIQFQNNGVVDDSQLPKDRFSAERLKGVDSTLKIQPAKLEDSAVYLCASSPGQTYEQYFGPGTRLTVT.

This clone was seen once. The J gene is TRBJ2-3, the V gene TRBV6-1; 7 bases fit TRBD2. This CDR3 contains 13 residues. V lost 8 bases to trimming and J lost 6 bases; unmatched junction nucleotides: 8. The germline CDR1 and CDR2 sequences are MNHNS and SASEGT. CDR3 DNA sequence: TGTGCCAGCGGACTAGTGCCCGGCGATACGCAGTATTTT. This codes for CASGLVPGDTQYF.

This rearrangement joins TRBV30 to TRBJ2-5; no firm D call. CDR1 and CDR2 (germline): GTSNPN, SVGIG (reference sequence). V was trimmed by 4 bases and J by 1 base, leaving 4 bases between them. This CDR3 region has 11 residues. The CDR3: CAWTIQETQYF. Here the CDR3 DNA reads TGTGCCTGGACTATCCAAGAGACCCAGTACTTC.

On this clone itself: This clone may be a read error of a much larger clone one base away. Distinct nucleotide sequences in the sample also encode this CDR3. The rearrangement joins TRBV7-2 to TRBJ1-5; D gene uncertain. Trimming removed 2 bases at V and 2 bases at J, with 4 bases between. This CDR3 contains 13 residues. From germline, CDR1 is SGHTA and CDR2 FQGNSA. Written as DNA, the CDR3 is TGTGCCAGCAGCTTACGGGGCAATCAGCCCCAGCATTTT. Translating gives CASSLRGNQPQHF.

This clone was picked up a small number of times. The chain combines TRBV29-1 with TRBJ2-1; TRBD2 is a possible D gene (5 bases). Germline values: CDR1 SQVTM, CDR2 ANQGSEA. The V gene lost 4 bases and the J gene lost 6 bases, with 22 bases spanning the gap. CDR3 size: 16 residues. CDR3 in DNA: TGCAGCGTTGCACTTACCGGGAAAGCCAGCCCCAATGAGCAGTTCTTC. Protein product: CSVALTGKASPNEQFF.